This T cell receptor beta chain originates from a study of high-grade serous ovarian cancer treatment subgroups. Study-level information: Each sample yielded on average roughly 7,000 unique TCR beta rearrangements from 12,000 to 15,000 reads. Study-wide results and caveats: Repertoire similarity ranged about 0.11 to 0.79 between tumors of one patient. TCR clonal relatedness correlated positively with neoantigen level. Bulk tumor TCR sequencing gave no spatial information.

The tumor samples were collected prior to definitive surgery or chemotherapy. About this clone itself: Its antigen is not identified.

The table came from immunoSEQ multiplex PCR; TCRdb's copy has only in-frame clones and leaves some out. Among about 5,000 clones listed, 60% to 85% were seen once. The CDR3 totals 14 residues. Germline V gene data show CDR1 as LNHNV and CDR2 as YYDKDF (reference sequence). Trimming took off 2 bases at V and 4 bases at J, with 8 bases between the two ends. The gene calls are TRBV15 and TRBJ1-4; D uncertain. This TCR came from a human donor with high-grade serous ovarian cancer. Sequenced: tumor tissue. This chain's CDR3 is CATSRSTGNEKLFF. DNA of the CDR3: TGTGCCACCAGCAGAAGCACGGGTAATGAAAAACTGTTTTTT.